This TCR beta chain stems from a study of OX40 agonist ivuxolimab in advanced cancers. Germline CDR1 is ENHRY and CDR2 is SYGVKD. Trimming pared 0 bases from V and 4 bases from J, leaving 9 bases between. CDR3 length: 14 amino acids. The data were produced by immunoSEQ multiplex PCR, yet TCRdb's version contains in-frame clones alone and is incomplete. This table has 48,000 or so clones, 70% to 90% appearing once. This sequence was found in an adult with an advanced solid tumor such as melanoma, head and neck, liver or kidney cancer. J is TRBJ2-5 and V is TRBV10-3; D is perhaps TRBD1 (5 bases). Sequencing used CD4+ or CD8+ T cells sorted from blood, obtained in a trial of the OX40 agonist ivuxolimab. CDR3 in amino acids: CAISESQGGETQYF. The CDR3 nucleotides are TGTGCCATCAGTGAGTCGCAGGGTGGAGAGACCCAGTACTTC.